One sample yielded the 32 T cell receptor beta chains listed below, sequenced in a study of shared clonotypes between healthy human individuals. Using immunoSEQ multiplex PCR, the repertoire was profiled, and TCRdb retains in-frame clones only, with some absent. The table lists 2,500,000 or so clones, approximately 92% of them singletons. Specimen: naive CD4+ T cells sorted from blood. Stated subset: CD45RA+ positively selected. These receptors originate from a young man in good health.

The gene calls are TRBV6-1 and TRBJ2-5; D unclear. V lost 7 bases, J lost 5 bases, and 17 bases lay in between. Germline CDR1 MNHNS, CDR2 SASEGT. The CDR3 length is 14 residues. The CDR3 DNA reads TGTGCCAGCAACAATTTACCCCCGAGGGAGACCCAGTACTTC. The encoded protein is CASNNLPPRETQYF.

This chain uses TRBV5-1 with TRBJ2-1, with 9 nucleotides matching TRBD1. There are 15 residues in the CDR3. In germline, CDR1 is SGHRS, CDR2 YFSETQ. Trimming took 4 bases from V and 3 from J; bases not matched to a gene: 5. The CDR3 DNA reads as TGCGCCAGCAGCGCTGGGACAGGGCTCTACAATGAGCAGTTCTTC. Translation: CASSAGTGLYNEQFF.

The chain carries TRBV30 and TRBJ2-3; maybe TRBD2 (7 bases). The CDR3 loop spans 15 amino acids. Deletions cut 1 base from V and 4 bases from J, with 15 bases between. Germline CDR1 reads GTSNPN; CDR2 reads SVGIG (reference sequence). CDR3: CAWSGRGAPPDTQYF. The CDR3, as DNA: TGTGCCTGGAGTGGACGGGGGGCCCCCCCAGATACGCAGTATTTT.

The chain has TRBV11-1 and TRBJ1-6, with D possibly TRBD1 on 6 matching bases. CDR1 is SGHAT, CDR2 FQDESV, per germline (reference sequence). This CDR3 has 15 amino acids. V was shortened by 0 bases and J by 10 bases, with 13 bases between the two germline ends. In nucleotides, the CDR3 is TGTGCCAGCAGCTTAGCGGACAGCTACACATCACCCCTCCACTTT. It translates to CASSLADSYTSPLHF.

This sequence joins TRBV5-1 and TRBJ2-7; D might be TRBD1 (5 bases). The CDR3 runs to 14 residues. The ends were cut back, 4 bases at V and 0 bases at J, with 11 bases in the middle. Germline V gene data show CDR1 as SGHRS and CDR2 as YFSETQ. The CDR3 DNA is TGCGCCAGCAGCCACGACAGCTCCTCCTACGAGCAGTACTTC. Its translation: CASSHDSSSYEQYF.

CDR3 DNA sequence: TGTGCCAGCAGCTTATCGCCTTCCTACGAGCAGTACTTC. It is translated as CASSLSPSYEQYF. J is TRBJ2-5 and V is TRBV7-9; D gene unclear. The DNA end is more similar to TRBJ2-7, so the J call may be wrong. The V gene's germline CDR1 is SEHNR and CDR2 FQNEAQ (reference sequence). CDR3 size: 13 residues.

The genes are TRBV2 and TRBJ2-2, with 8 bases matching TRBD1. After removal of 4 bases from V and 1 base from J, the junction contained 8 bases not matched to a gene. CDR1 and CDR2 (germline): SNHLY, FYNNEI. The CDR3 totals 17 residues. DNA of the CDR3: TGTGCCAGCAGTGGCCGGGTGGGGACAGGGAACACCGGGGAGCTGTTTTTT. Translation: CASSGRVGTGNTGELFF.

The V gene is TRBV5-6, the J gene TRBJ1-4, with D perhaps TRBD1 (6 bases). Per the germline V gene, CDR1 is SGHDT and CDR2 is YYEEEE. The CDR3 sequence is 14 residues long. V gave up 2 bases and J gave up 8 bases, with 13 bases separating them. The CDR3 is CASSLQGLGEKLFF. CDR3 DNA sequence: TGTGCCAGCAGCTTACAGGGCTTAGGAGAAAAACTGTTTTTT.

The chain employs TRBV6-1 and TRBJ2-2, with TRBD2 matching over 10 bases. The junction had 4 bases not matched to a gene; V was cut back by 5 bases and J by 7 bases. The germline V gene encodes CDR1 MNHNS and CDR2 SASEGT. The CDR3 spans 14 residues. DNA for the CDR3: TGTGCCAGCAGTAGCGGGGGGGCCATCGGGGAGCTGTTTTTT. It codes for CASSSGGAIGELFF.

The rearrangement links TRBV5-1 to TRBJ2-1; the D gene could be TRBD1 or TRBD2 (7 bases each). The germline V and J ends were trimmed by 3 bases and 6 bases, with 19 bases remaining between them. This CDR3 spans 16 amino acids. Germline V CDR1 and CDR2: SGHRS, YFSETQ. This CDR3 is CASSSRTSGGGNEQFF. The CDR3 DNA reads TGCGCCAGCAGCTCCCGAACGTCAGGGGGGGGCAATGAGCAGTTCTTC. Looking up the rest from reference TRBV5-1 and TRBJ2-1 gives the full variable domain: KAGVTQTPRYLIKTRGQQVTLSCSPISGHRSVSWYQQTPGQGLQFLFEYFSETQRNKGNFPGRFSGRQFSNSRSEMNVSTLELGDSALYLCASSSRTSGGGNEQFFGPGTRLTVL.

This clone occurred a few times. J is TRBJ1-2 and V is TRBV2; 12 bases match TRBD1. Germline V gives CDR1 SNHLY, CDR2 FYNNEI. The CDR3 spans 15 residues. V lost 2 bases and J lost 8; bases outside the gene matches: 6. CDR3 sequence reads: CASSELGQGAGGYTF. The CDR3 DNA follows: TGTGCCAGCAGTGAACTGGGACAGGGGGCGGGAGGCTACACCTTC.

This chain uses TRBV30 with TRBJ1-2; a weak D match, TRBD1 (6 bases). V lost 0 bases and J 6 bases, leaving 17 bases between the germline ends. CDR3 length equals 15 residues. CDR1 and CDR2 (germline): GTSNPN, SVGIG (reference sequence). The DNA for the CDR3 is TGTGCCTGGAGTGTACGTATGACAGGAGGAAATGGCTACACCTTC. Protein product: CAWSVRMTGGNGYTF.

V and J are TRBV4-1 and TRBJ2-7; D is undetermined. Germline values: CDR1 MGHRA, CDR2 YSYEKL. Trimming cost V 4 bases and J 4 bases, with 17 bases left between them. CDR3 length: 15 amino acids. CDR3 DNA sequence: TGCGCCAGCAGCCTCGCCCCCCCAGGATTGTACGAGCAGTACTTC. Translating it yields CASSLAPPGLYEQYF.

This chain uses TRBV7-2 with TRBJ2-7; 8 bases line up with TRBD2. The CDR3 length is 16 residues. Looked up from germline, CDR1 is SGHTA and CDR2 is FQGNSA. V gave up 2 bases and J gave up 5 bases; unmatched junction bases: 11. The CDR3 is CASSLLGLGLTDEQYF. In nucleotides, the CDR3 is TGTGCCAGCAGCTTACTGGGACTAGGGCTAACCGACGAGCAGTACTTC.

The V and J genes are TRBV30 and TRBJ2-5; 9 bases are shared with TRBD1. This CDR3 is 13 amino acids long. Looked up from germline, CDR1 is GTSNPN and CDR2 is SVGIG (reference sequence). The V segment lost 5 bases and the J segment 5 bases; nucleotides outside the gene matches: 6. The CDR3 DNA reads as TGTGCCTGGGTCCCGGGACAGGGCGAGACCCAGTACTTC. It specifies CAWVPGQGETQYF.

This chain connects TRBV6-1 to TRBJ1-4; 7 positions match TRBD1. With 6 bases clipped from V and 8 bases from J, the junction kept 12 bases outside the gene matches. Germline V gives CDR1 MNHNS, CDR2 SASEGT. The CDR3 covers 15 residues. The CDR3 reads CASSRKTGIEEKLFF. CDR3 in DNA: TGTGCCAGCAGCCGCAAGACAGGGATCGAGGAAAAACTGTTTTTT.

The chain combines TRBV30 with TRBJ1-5; D is unresolved. The V end lost 0 bases, the J end lost 5 bases, and 20 bases lay between the germline ends. The CDR3 consists of 17 residues. The germline V gene has CDR1 GTSNPN and CDR2 SVGIG (reference sequence). CDR3 region: CAWSVRGGPVRDQPQHF. The CDR3 coding sequence is TGTGCCTGGAGTGTACGAGGCGGTCCGGTACGGGATCAGCCCCAGCATTTT.

The chain carries TRBV5-1 and TRBJ2-7, with 8 nucleotides matching TRBD1. V was clipped by 4 bases and J by 2 bases; unmatched bases: 5. The CDR3 is 14 residues long. Germline V CDR1 and CDR2: SGHRS, YFSETQ. This chain's CDR3 is CASSVEGQAYEQYF. The CDR3 DNA reads as TGCGCCAGCAGCGTTGAGGGACAGGCCTACGAGCAGTACTTC.

This rearrangement joins TRBV6-5 to TRBJ1-3, with D uncertain. The germline V gene encodes CDR1 MNHEY and CDR2 SVGAGI. Trimming pared 5 bases from V and 0 bases from J, leaving 11 bases between. The CDR3 spans 15 residues. In DNA form, the CDR3 reads TGTGCCAGCAGTCTGGTCCCAGGCTCTGGAAACACCATATATTTT. Translating gives CASSLVPGSGNTIYF.

The rearrangement joins TRBV7-2 to TRBJ2-5; D gene ambiguous. Trimming left V 4 bases short and J 4 bases short, with 13 bases between. CDR1 is SGHTA, CDR2 FQGNSA, per germline. This CDR3 comprises 14 residues. CDR3 region: CASSWLNQRETQYF. The CDR3 DNA follows: TGTGCCAGCAGCTGGCTAAACCAGAGAGAGACCCAGTACTTC.

The chain links TRBV2 to TRBJ2-7; 10 nucleotides align to TRBD1. This CDR3 is 16 amino acids long. In germline, CDR1 is SNHLY, CDR2 FYNNEI. Trimming removed 7 bases from V and 4 bases from J; junction bases left unmatched: 13. As DNA, the CDR3 is TGTGCCAGCACCCCTAACCGGGACAGGGGAGGTTACGAGCAGTACTTC. As protein: CASTPNRDRGGYEQYF.

The CDR3 sequence is CASRAVYEQYF. In nucleotides, the CDR3 is TGTGCCAGCAGGGCCGTCTACGAGCAGTACTTC. This sequence joins TRBV2 and TRBJ2-7; D gene unclear. The CDR3 is made up of 11 amino acids. CDR1 SNHLY and CDR2 FYNNEI come from the germline V gene. Trimming cost V 6 bases and J 3 bases, with 6 bases left between them.

This chain connects TRBV11-2 to TRBJ2-4; 8 bases match TRBD2. CDR1 is SGHAT and CDR2 is FQNNGV in the germline V gene. V shed 0 bases, J shed 1 base, and the junction held 5 bases outside the gene matches. CDR3 size: 17 residues. The CDR3 DNA reads TGTGCCAGCAGCTTAGATAGAGCGGGAGCTGCCAAAAACATTCAGTACTTC. Translated: CASSLDRAGAAKNIQYF. The complete variable domain, with remaining parts taken from reference TRBV11-2 and TRBJ2-4, reads EAGVAQSPRYKIIEKRQSVAFWCNPISGHATLYWYQQILGQGPKLLIQFQNNGVVDDSQLPKDRFSAERLKGVDSTLKIQPAKLEDSAVYLCASSLDRAGAAKNIQYFGAGTRLSVL.

This chain joins TRBV11-2 and TRBJ2-1; 14 bases fit TRBD2. Germline V gene sequence: CDR1 SGHAT, CDR2 FQNNGV. CDR3 length equals 15 residues. V trimming: 4 bases; J trimming: 10 bases; junction bases outside the gene matches: 6. The DNA for the CDR3 is TGTGCCAGCAGCTCGACTAGCGGGGGGGCACGGGAGCAGTTCTTC. Its translation: CASSSTSGGAREQFF.

The chain uses TRBV19 and TRBJ1-5; no firm D call. Germline V gene data show CDR1 as LNHDA and CDR2 as SQIVND (reference sequence). V was clipped by 1 base and J by 0 bases, with 16 bases between them. The length of the CDR3 is 18 residues. The CDR3 spells CASSIAASFLLSNQPQHF. CDR3 bases: TGTGCCAGTAGTATAGCCGCCAGCTTCCTTCTTAGCAATCAGCCCCAGCATTTT.

DNA of the CDR3: TGTGCCAGCAGCCGGGTAGCGGGAGCCACCTACAATGAGCAGTTCTTC. Protein sequence: CASSRVAGATYNEQFF. The V call is TRBV14, the J call TRBJ2-1; 9 bases agree with TRBD2. CDR1 and CDR2 from the germline V gene are SGHDN and FVKESK. The CDR3 has 16 residues. V gave up 4 bases and J gave up 2 bases; unmatched junction bases: 6.

CDR3 amino acids: CATSRDRDSPLHF. The CDR3 region has the DNA TGTGCCACCTCCCGGGACAGGGATTCACCCCTCCACTTT. This chain uses TRBV18 with TRBJ1-6, with 9 bases identical to TRBD1. Germline V lookup: CDR1 KGHSH, CDR2 LQKENI. V was clipped by 10 bases and J by 8 bases; unmatched bases: 6. The CDR3 spans 13 residues.

Written as DNA, the CDR3 is TGTGCCAGCAGCTTGACAGGGGGCTACTATGGCTACACCTTC. Encoded protein: CASSLTGGYYGYTF. The chain links TRBV5-6 to TRBJ1-2, with 9 positions matching TRBD1. This CDR3 has 14 residues. Germline V CDR1 and CDR2: SGHDT, YYEEEE. V was clipped by 1 base and J by 3 bases; unmatched bases: 1.

The rearrangement uses TRBV7-2 and TRBJ2-5, with 7 bases that match TRBD2. The junction had 5 bases not matched to a gene; V was cut back by 5 bases and J by 2 bases. This CDR3 is built from 14 residues. Germline V gene data show CDR1 as SGHTA and CDR2 as FQGNSA. CDR3 loop: CASSPRTRQETQYF. In nucleotides, the CDR3 is TGTGCCAGCAGCCCACGGACTAGACAAGAGACCCAGTACTTC.

The J gene is TRBJ2-4, the V gene TRBV5-4; perhaps D is TRBD1 or TRBD2 (5 bases each). The CDR3 is made up of 14 amino acids. The germline V and J ends were trimmed by 0 bases and 3 bases, with 7 bases remaining between them. Germline assignment: CDR1 SGHNT and CDR2 YYREEE (reference sequence). CDR3 region: CASSLGGGKNIQYF. The CDR3 region has the DNA TGTGCCAGCAGCTTGGGTGGGGGCAAAAACATTCAGTACTTC.

The chain combines TRBV7-2 with TRBJ2-7; TRBD2 is a possible D gene (5 bases). V lost 2 bases, J lost 7 bases, and 18 bases lay in between. Germline V gene data show CDR1 as SGHTA and CDR2 as FQGNSA. The CDR3 is 15 amino acids. For the CDR3, the DNA is TGTGCCAGCAGCTTATCGTCAACTAGTGGGCAAGAGCAGTACTTC. The encoded protein is CASSLSSTSGQEQYF.

The chain employs TRBV19 and TRBJ1-5; 9 bases line up with TRBD1. This CDR3 contains 14 residues. Per the germline V gene, CDR1 is LNHDA and CDR2 is SQIVND (reference sequence). V shed 3 bases, J shed 5 bases, and the junction held 2 bases outside the gene matches. Written as DNA, the CDR3 is TGTGCCAGTAGTATCCGGGACAGGGATCAGCCCCAGCATTTT. This encodes CASSIRDRDQPQHF.